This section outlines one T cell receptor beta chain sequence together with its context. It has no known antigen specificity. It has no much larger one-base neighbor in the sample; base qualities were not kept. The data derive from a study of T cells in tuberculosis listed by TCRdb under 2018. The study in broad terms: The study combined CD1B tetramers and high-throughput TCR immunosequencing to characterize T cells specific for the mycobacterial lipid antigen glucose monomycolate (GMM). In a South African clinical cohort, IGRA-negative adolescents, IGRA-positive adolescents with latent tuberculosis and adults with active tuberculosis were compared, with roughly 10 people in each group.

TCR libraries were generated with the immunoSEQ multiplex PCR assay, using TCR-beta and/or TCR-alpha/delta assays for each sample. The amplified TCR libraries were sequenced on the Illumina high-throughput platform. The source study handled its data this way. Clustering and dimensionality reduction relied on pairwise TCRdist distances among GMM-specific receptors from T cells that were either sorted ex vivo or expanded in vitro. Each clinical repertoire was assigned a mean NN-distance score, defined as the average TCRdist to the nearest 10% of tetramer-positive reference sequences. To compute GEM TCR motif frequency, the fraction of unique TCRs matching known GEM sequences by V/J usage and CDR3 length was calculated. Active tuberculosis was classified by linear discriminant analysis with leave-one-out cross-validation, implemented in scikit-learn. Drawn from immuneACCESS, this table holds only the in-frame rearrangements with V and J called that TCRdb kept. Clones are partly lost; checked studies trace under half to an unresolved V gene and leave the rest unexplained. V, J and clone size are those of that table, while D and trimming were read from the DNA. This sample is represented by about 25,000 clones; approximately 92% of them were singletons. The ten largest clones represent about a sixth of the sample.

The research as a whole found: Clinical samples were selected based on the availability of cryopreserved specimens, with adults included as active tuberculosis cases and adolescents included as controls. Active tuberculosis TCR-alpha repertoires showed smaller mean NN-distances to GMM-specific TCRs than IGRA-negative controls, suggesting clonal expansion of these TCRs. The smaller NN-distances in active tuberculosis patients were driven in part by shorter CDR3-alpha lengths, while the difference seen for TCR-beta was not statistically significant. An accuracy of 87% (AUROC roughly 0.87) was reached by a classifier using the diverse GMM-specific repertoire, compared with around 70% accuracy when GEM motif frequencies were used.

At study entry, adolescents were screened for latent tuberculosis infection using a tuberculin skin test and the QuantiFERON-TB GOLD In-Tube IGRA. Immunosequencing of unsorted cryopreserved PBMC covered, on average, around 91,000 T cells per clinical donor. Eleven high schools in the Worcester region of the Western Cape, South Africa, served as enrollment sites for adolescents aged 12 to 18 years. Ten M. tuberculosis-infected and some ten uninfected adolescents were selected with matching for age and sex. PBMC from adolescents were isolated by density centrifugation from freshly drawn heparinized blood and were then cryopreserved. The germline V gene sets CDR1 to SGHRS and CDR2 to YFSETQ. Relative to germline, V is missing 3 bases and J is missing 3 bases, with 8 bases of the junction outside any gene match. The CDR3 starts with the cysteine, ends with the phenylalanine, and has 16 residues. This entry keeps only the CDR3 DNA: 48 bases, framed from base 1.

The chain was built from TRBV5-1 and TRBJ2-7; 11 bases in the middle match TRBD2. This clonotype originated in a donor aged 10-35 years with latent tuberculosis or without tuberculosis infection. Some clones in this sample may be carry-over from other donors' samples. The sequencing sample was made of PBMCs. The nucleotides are TGCGCCAGCAGCTGGACCGGGACTAGCGGTCTCTACGAGCAGTACTTC. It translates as CASSWTGTSGLYEQYF.